This T cell receptor beta chain was identified in a study of blood T cell repertoires in COVID-19 (dated by TCRdb to the early 2020s). Looking at the study overall: Samples covering the acute and convalescent phases of COVID-19 were provided by collaborators in the United States, Italy and Spain. Sample metadata almost always included a de-identified subject ID, COVID-19 status, age in years and sex. The material from the prospective study consisted of cDNA or gDNA derived from T cells, B-cell-depleted T cells, or PBMCs. Where available, HLA class I and class II types were obtained from metadata supplied by the sample provider rather than from assay-based typing. Deeply sampled blood TCRbeta repertoires from subjects exposed to, actively infected with, or recovered from COVID-19 were included in the dataset. Samples were obtained from the ongoing ImmuneRACE study (first 160 participants) and from over a thousand subjects provided by 6 global collaborators. The repertoires were released in a freely available public database meant as a resource for research on the immune response to SARS-CoV-2. What the work shows at the level of the full study, not this receptor alone: The amount of clinical and demographic metadata varied by source and participant and was provided uncurated.

Turning to this clone: Its target antigen remains unknown. The sample holds no much larger clone one base away, and base qualities are not on file.

In the prospective study, participants were roughly 18 to 100 years old, resided in about 25 geographic areas of the United States, and were enrolled through a virtual design. Cohort assignment in the prospective study relied on participant-reported clinical history from a screening survey and a study questionnaire. Exposed participants were defined as having been in contact with someone with a PCR-confirmed or clinician-diagnosed COVID-19 case within 2 weeks of study entry. Mobile phlebotomists in the prospective study collected whole blood, serum and a nasopharyngeal or oropharyngeal swab from every participant. Over an approximately 2-month period, participants in the prospective study had the option of providing additional blood draws and questionnaires. Before DNA extraction, prospective study blood samples were shipped either frozen or at room temperature. TCRbeta CDR3 regions were amplified from genomic DNA using the immunoSEQ Assay, a bias-controlled multiplex PCR. The published analysis was carried out like this. Nucleated cell counts per sample were estimated from amplification of reference gene primers within the assay. To quantify the absolute abundance of each unique TCRbeta CDR3 rearrangement, sequence reads were collapsed and filtered. For each sample, productive Simpson clonality was calculated by taking the square root of Simpson's diversity index across productive rearrangements. TCRdb obtained this table from immuneACCESS and retained in-frame rearrangements with V and J assigned. These tables miss some clones; where compared with another copy, unresolved V genes account for less than half of the shortfall, and the remainder is unexplained. V, J and clone size are taken as reported in that table, and D and trimming were inferred from the DNA itself. The sample contains 250,000 to 400,000 clones, 85% of them found a single time. The top ten clones comprise 1.9% of the sample.

V and J are trimmed by 5 bases and 4 bases, and the gene matches miss 4 bases of the junction. The CDR3 runs 13 amino acids, cysteine and phenylalanine included. Solely the CDR3 DNA is kept, with 39 bases framed from the first base. The germline V gene supplies CDR1 SNHLY and CDR2 FYNNEI. The chain uses TRBV2 and TRBJ1-2, with TRBD1 identical over 7 junction bases. The source of this sequence is a woman younger than 45 who had been exposed to COVID-19. The sample was PBMCs or T cells enriched from blood (not recorded which). The CDR3 reads CASSPTGTYGYTF. In nucleotides, the sequence is TGTGCCAGCAGTCCGACAGGGACCTATGGCTACACCTTC.